The rows below give T cell receptor beta chains drawn from one sample of a study of cytomegalovirus exposure and HLA in healthy donors. This table comes from immunoSEQ multiplex PCR, and its TCRdb copy is limited to in-frame clones, with some not included. The sample data list about 48,000 clones. What was sequenced was PBMCs. The origin of the receptors is a middle-aged woman in good health and CMV-seronegative. The CDR3 runs from the conserved cysteine through the conserved F or W. Fields, in order: CDR3 length, J gene, V gene, CDR3 protein.

cdr3_length: 13; j_call: TRBJ1-2; v_call: TRBV18; cdr3_aa: CASKPNGNYGYTF
cdr3_length: 15; j_call: TRBJ2-7; v_call: TRBV19; cdr3_aa: CASSSSGQFFDEQYF
cdr3_length: 16; j_call: TRBJ2-3; v_call: TRBV4-1; cdr3_aa: CASSQDFRESTDTQYF
cdr3_length: 15; j_call: TRBJ2-3; v_call: TRBV9; cdr3_aa: CASSQILAGVSTQYF
cdr3_length: 17; j_call: TRBJ2-1; v_call: TRBV4-3; cdr3_aa: CASSLDRASGNDNEQFF
cdr3_length: 15; j_call: TRBJ1-1; v_call: TRBV6-5; cdr3_aa: CASSYPGQGNTEAFF
cdr3_length: 13; j_call: TRBJ1-2; v_call: TRBV7-2; cdr3_aa: CASSLRTGEGYTF
cdr3_length: 14; j_call: TRBJ2-7; v_call: TRBV18; cdr3_aa: CASSPQYTSYEQYF
cdr3_length: 14; j_call: TRBJ2-7; v_call: TRBV19; cdr3_aa: CASSINTGVYEQYF
cdr3_length: 12; j_call: TRBJ2-1; v_call: TRBV28; cdr3_aa: CASSLLTGEEFF
cdr3_length: 12; j_call: TRBJ1-5; v_call: TRBV28; cdr3_aa: CASSQTDQPQHF
cdr3_length: 18; j_call: TRBJ1-4; v_call: TRBV28; cdr3_aa: CASSFRHLTGGVGEKLFF
cdr3_length: 15; j_call: TRBJ2-5; v_call: TRBV5-1; cdr3_aa: CASSLGLAGEETQYF
cdr3_length: 16; j_call: TRBJ2-3; v_call: TRBV19; cdr3_aa: CASSTPAGEGTDTQYF
cdr3_length: 15; j_call: NA; v_call: TRBV4-3; cdr3_aa: CASSQTGTGNNEQYF
cdr3_length: 16; j_call: TRBJ2-7; v_call: TRBV6-6; cdr3_aa: CASSYSSGEKSYEQYF
cdr3_length: 15; j_call: TRBJ1-4; v_call: TRBV6-5; cdr3_aa: CASSDPGTGGEKLFF
cdr3_length: 18; j_call: TRBJ2-5; v_call: TRBV13; cdr3_aa: CASSLGQSLAGLQETQYF
cdr3_length: 14; j_call: TRBJ2-7; v_call: TRBV29-1; cdr3_aa: CSVVLGTAYYEQYF
cdr3_length: 12; j_call: TRBJ1-1; v_call: TRBV10-3; cdr3_aa: CAISLGQAEAFF
cdr3_length: 13; j_call: TRBJ2-1; v_call: TRBV29-1; cdr3_aa: CSVEDLAGGPAFF
cdr3_length: 18; j_call: TRBJ2-5; v_call: TRBV19; cdr3_aa: CASSINLGGIGQGDPQYF
cdr3_length: 13; j_call: TRBJ2-2; v_call: TRBV10-2; cdr3_aa: CATATGRAGELFF